These T cell receptor beta chains were read from a single sample in a study of blood T cells in healthy people across ages. From the 5' RACE reads, TCRdb called clonotypes with MiXCR, one entry per CDR3 protein. The repertoire includes 650,000 to 950,000 distinct CDR3 sequences, around two fifths of them detected once, and about 21% sits in the top ten. Sequencing input: blood. Receptors were obtained from a man aged 55 to 70 in good health. Each CDR3 is given with its conserved first and last residue. D genes are given only for firm matches. Clone size is shown for a subset of rows, as once, few, many or a class of expanded clone.

.	.	TRBJ2-7	TRBV3-1	CASSFTGEQYF	TGTGCCAGCAGCTTTACAGGCGAGCAGTACTTC
.	.	TRBJ2-3	TRBV5-1	CASSPRQLPSTDTQYF	TGCGCCAGCAGCCCAAGACAGCTTCCTAGCACAGATACGCAGTATTTT
.	TRBD2	TRBJ2-7	TRBV6-2/TRBV6-3	CASSSGLAGYNEQYF	TGTGCCAGCAGCTCGGGACTAGCGGGGTACAATGAGCAGTACTTC
.	TRBD1	TRBJ2-3	TRBV12-3/TRBV12-4	CASSLGQGQADTQYF	TGTGCCAGCAGTTTAGGACAGGGCCAGGCAGATACGCAGTATTTT
few	.	TRBJ1-5	TRBV20-1	CSAGGGGQPQHF	TGCAGTGCTGGGGGCGGGGGTCAGCCCCAGCATTTT
few	.	TRBJ2-7	TRBV4-1	CASRQGGPTGEQYF	TGCGCCAGCAGACAGGGGGGGCCAACGGGGGAGCAGTACTTC
few	.	TRBJ2-7	TRBV21-1	CASSPTWFFDRAYEQYF	TGTGCCAGCAGCCCGACTTGGTTTTTCGACAGGGCCTACGAGCAGTACTTC
.	.	TRBJ2-3	TRBV27	CASSGAGGLDTQYF	TGTGCCAGCAGTGGGGCCGGGGGCTTAGATACGCAGTATTTT
.	.	TRBJ2-2	TRBV30	CAWSVTSTGELFF	TGTGCCTGGAGTGTAACGTCGACCGGGGAGCTGTTTTTT
.	TRBD1	TRBJ1-6	TRBV5-6	CASSLGQHNSPLHF	TGTGCCAGCAGCCTGGGACAGCATAATTCACCCCTCCACTTT
.	TRBD2	TRBJ2-1	TRBV12-3/TRBV12-4	CASSPVAGGLYNEQFF	TGTGCCAGCAGCCCCGTAGCGGGGGGTCTATACAATGAGCAGTTCTTC
.	.	TRBJ2-7	TRBV6-2/TRBV6-3	CASSSTGDYYEQYF	TGTGCCAGCTCCTCGACAGGGGACTACTACGAGCAGTACTTC
.	.	TRBJ2-3	TRBV2	CASSAMADTQYF	TGTGCCAGCAGTGCTATGGCCGATACGCAGTATTTT
few	TRBD1	TRBJ2-5	TRBV5-1	CASSLEGQEQGETQYF	TGCGCCAGCAGCTTGGAGGGACAGGAACAGGGAGAGACCCAGTACTTC
.	TRBD1	TRBJ1-2	TRBV4-3	CASSRRQGELYGYTF	TGCGCCAGCAGCCGTAGACAGGGGGAGCTTTATGGCTACACCTTC
.	TRBD1	TRBJ1-1	TRBV10-2	CASHQGQGQKNTEAFF	TGCGCCAGTCACCAGGGACAGGGGCAAAAAAACACTGAAGCTTTCTTT
.	.	TRBJ2-4	TRBV4-2	CASSQTASGAKNIQYF	TGTGCCAGCAGCCAAACCGCTTCTGGGGCCAAAAACATTCAGTACTTC
many	TRBD1	TRBJ1-2	TRBV5-1	CASSLADRVYYGYTF	TGCGCCAGCAGCTTGGCAGACAGGGTGTACTATGGCTACACCTTC
.	.	TRBJ2-7	TRBV4-1	CASSQDRREQYF	TGCGCCAGCAGCCAAGATAGACGCGAGCAGTACTTC
.	TRBD1	TRBJ2-5	TRBV20-1	CSASPNGQGFAETQYF	TGCAGTGCTTCCCCGAATGGACAGGGATTCGCAGAGACCCAGTACTTC
many	TRBD2	TRBJ2-5	TRBV20-1	CSATNPPGTSGGQETQYF	TGCAGTGCGACCAACCCGCCCGGGACTAGCGGGGGGCAAGAGACCCAGTACTTC
.	.	TRBJ2-7	TRBV4-1	CASSPVGGRSYEQYF	TGCGCCAGCAGCCCCGTAGGGGGTCGGAGCTACGAGCAGTACTTC
few	TRBD2	TRBJ2-7	TRBV11-2	CASSLTTSGGRNYEQYF	TGTGCCAGCAGCTTAACGACTAGCGGGGGGCGAAACTACGAGCAGTACTTC
.	TRBD2	TRBJ2-7	TRBV7-2	CASSSAGTSGYNEQYF	TGTGCCAGCAGCTCAGCTGGGACTAGCGGATACAATGAGCAGTACTTC
few	TRBD1	TRBJ1-2	TRBV29-1	CSVGRGTGRGYGYTF	TGCAGCGTTGGACGTGGGACAGGGCGGGGCTATGGCTACACCTTC
.	.	TRBJ1-2	TRBV20-1	CSARETRKDGYTF	TGCAGTGCTAGAGAAACCCGGAAGGATGGCTACACCTTC
.	TRBD1	TRBJ1-5	TRBV20-1	CSARKGQRNQPQHF	TGCAGTGCTAGGAAGGGACAGCGCAATCAGCCCCAGCATTTT
few	TRBD1	TRBJ2-6	TRBV6-2/TRBV6-3	CASKKQGAGANVLTF	TGTGCCAGCAAGAAACAGGGGGCTGGGGCCAACGTCCTGACTTTC
.	TRBD2	TRBJ2-7	TRBV7-9	CASSLGLAGGGEQYF	TGTGCCAGCAGCTTAGGACTAGCGGGGGGAGGCGAGCAGTACTTC
few	.	TRBJ2-4	TRBV20-1	CSAIASLAKNIQYF	TGCAGTGCTATTGCCTCGTTGGCCAAAAACATTCAGTACTTC
.	.	TRBJ2-7	TRBV7-2	CASSLTFGFGYEQYF	TGTGCCAGCAGCCTCACATTCGGGTTCGGCTACGAGCAGTACTTC
.	.	TRBJ1-1	TRBV14	CASSHPSGRGRGEAFF	TGTGCCAGCAGCCACCCCTCCGGAAGGGGGAGGGGTGAAGCTTTCTTT
.	.	TRBJ2-7	TRBV20-1	CSANGDSRRDEQYF	TGCAGTGCGAATGGGGACTCCCGGCGTGACGAGCAGTACTTC
.	TRBD1	TRBJ2-4	TRBV6-5	CASSLLGQGGNIQYF	TGTGCCAGCAGTTTATTAGGACAGGGGGGAAACATTCAGTACTTC
.	.	TRBJ2-2	TRBV28	CASSSPRRKTGELFF	TGTGCCAGCAGTTCCCCAAGAAGAAAGACCGGGGAGCTGTTTTTT
few	.	TRBJ1-1	TRBV29-1	CSVRPKRNTEAFF	TGCAGCGTTAGGCCAAAACGGAACACTGAAGCTTTCTTT
medium-sized	.	TRBJ1-2	TRBV27	CASSIRQDKANYGYTF	TGTGCCAGCAGTATACGACAAGACAAGGCTAACTATGGCTACACCTTC
.	TRBD1	TRBJ2-1	TRBV5-5	CASSLRQGTNNEQFF	TGTGCCAGCAGCTTGCGACAGGGCACTAACAATGAGCAGTTCTTC
.	.	TRBJ2-5	TRBV28	CASSSAGVGVQETQYF	TGTGCCAGCAGTTCGGCAGGGGTCGGAGTTCAGGAGACCCAGTACTTC
many	TRBD1	TRBJ2-7	TRBV29-1	CSVITGGSYEQYF	TGCAGCGTCATCACAGGGGGCTCCTACGAGCAGTACTTC
few	TRBD2	TRBJ2-5	TRBV6-6	CASKLNLAGGPYEQYF	TGTGCCAGCAAGCTCAATCTAGCGGGGGGGCCCTATGAGCAGTACTTC
few	TRBD1	TRBJ1-5	TRBV6-1	CASSESGGRNQPQHF	TGTGCCAGCAGTGAATCAGGGGGTCGCAATCAGCCCCAGCATTTT
.	TRBD1	TRBJ2-3	TRBV9	CASSRDRWADTQYF	TGTGCCAGCAGTAGGGACAGGTGGGCGGATACGCAGTATTTT
.	.	TRBJ1-3	TRBV20-1	CSARDGRGVGNTIYF	TGCAGTGCTAGAGATGGCAGGGGCGTCGGAAACACCATATATTTT
.	.	TRBJ1-4	TRBV18	CASSPLRSNEKLFF	TGTGCCAGCTCACCTTTACGGTCAAATGAAAAACTGTTTTTT
few	.	TRBJ1-1	TRBV7-9	CASSPMVGPEAFF	TGTGCCAGCAGCCCCATGGTGGGACCTGAAGCTTTCTTT
.	.	TRBJ1-4	TRBV3-1	CASSQRSGYEKLFF	TGTGCCAGCAGCCAACGGTCTGGGTATGAAAAACTGTTTTTT
.	.	TRBJ2-3	TRBV5-1	CASSLQFTDTQYF	TGCGCCAGCAGCTTACAGTTTACAGATACGCAGTATTTT
many	.	TRBJ2-5	TRBV29-1	CSIPDRGAGTQYF	TGCAGCATCCCCGACAGAGGAGCCGGGACCCAGTACTTC